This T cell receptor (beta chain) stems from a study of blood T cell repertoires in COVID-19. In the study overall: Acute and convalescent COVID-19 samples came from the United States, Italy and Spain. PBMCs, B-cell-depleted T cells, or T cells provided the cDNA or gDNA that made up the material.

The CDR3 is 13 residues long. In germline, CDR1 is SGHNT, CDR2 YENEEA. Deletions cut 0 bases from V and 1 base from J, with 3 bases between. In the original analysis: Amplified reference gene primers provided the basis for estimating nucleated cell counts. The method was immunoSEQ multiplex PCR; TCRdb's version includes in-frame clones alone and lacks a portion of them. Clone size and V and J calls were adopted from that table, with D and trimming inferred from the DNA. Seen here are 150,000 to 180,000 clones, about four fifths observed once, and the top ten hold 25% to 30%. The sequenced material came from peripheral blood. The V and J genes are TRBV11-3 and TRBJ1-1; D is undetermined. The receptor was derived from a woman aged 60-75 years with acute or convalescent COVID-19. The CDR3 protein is CASSLDGNTEAFF. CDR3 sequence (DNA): TGTGCCAGCAGCTTAGACGGGAACACTGAAGCTTTCTTT.